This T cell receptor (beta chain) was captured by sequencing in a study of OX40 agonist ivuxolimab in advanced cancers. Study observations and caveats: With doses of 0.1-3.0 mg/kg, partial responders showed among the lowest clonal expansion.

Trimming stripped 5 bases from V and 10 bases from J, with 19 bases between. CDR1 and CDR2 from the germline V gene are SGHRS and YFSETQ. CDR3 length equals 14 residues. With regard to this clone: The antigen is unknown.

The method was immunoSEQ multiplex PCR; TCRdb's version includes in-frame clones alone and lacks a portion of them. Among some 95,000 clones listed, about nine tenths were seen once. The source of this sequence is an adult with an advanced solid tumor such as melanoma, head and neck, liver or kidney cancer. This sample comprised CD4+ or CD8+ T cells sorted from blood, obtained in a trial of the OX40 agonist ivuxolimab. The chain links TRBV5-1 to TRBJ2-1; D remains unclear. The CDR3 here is CASSPIPGPTEQFF. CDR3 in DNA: TGCGCCAGCAGTCCTATTCCGGGCCCGACCGAGCAGTTCTTC.